The entry below gives a single T cell receptor beta chain sequence along with its context. Its antigen is undetermined. The CDR3 is 16 amino acids. V was shortened by 1 base and J by 6 bases, with 17 bases between the two germline ends. The germline gives CDR1 SGHNT, CDR2 YENEEA. PCR employed 60 Vbeta and 13 Jbeta primers. Using immunoSEQ multiplex PCR, the repertoire was profiled, and TCRdb retains in-frame clones only, with some absent. The sample has about 180,000 clones, 75% to 90% seen once. This entry is derived from a study of cytomegalovirus exposure and HLA in healthy donors. Overall study results and limits: Per published accounts, TCR beta sequences correctly predicted the HLA-A and HLA-B alleles of most subjects.

The chain couples TRBV11-3 to TRBJ2-3; the D gene is possibly TRBD2 (6 bases). Sequenced: PBMCs. This sequence originates from a man aged 30 to 39 in good health and CMV-seropositive. The CDR3 sequence is CASSLGAAGRRDTQYF. CDR3 in DNA: TGTGCCAGCAGCTTAGGTGCCGCGGGGAGGCGCGATACGCAGTATTTT.